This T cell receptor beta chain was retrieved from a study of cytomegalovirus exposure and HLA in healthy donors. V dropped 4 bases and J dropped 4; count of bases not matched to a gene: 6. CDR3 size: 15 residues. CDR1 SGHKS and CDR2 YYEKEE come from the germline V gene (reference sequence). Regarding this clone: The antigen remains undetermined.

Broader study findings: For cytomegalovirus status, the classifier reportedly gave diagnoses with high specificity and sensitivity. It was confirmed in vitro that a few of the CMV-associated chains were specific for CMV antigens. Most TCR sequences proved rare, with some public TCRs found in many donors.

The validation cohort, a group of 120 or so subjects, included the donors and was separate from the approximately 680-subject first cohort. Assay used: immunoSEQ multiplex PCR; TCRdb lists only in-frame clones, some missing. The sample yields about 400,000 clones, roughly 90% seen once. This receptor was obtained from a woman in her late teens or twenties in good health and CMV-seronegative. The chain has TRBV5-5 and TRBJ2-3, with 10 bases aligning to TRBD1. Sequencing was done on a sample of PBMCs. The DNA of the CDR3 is TGTGCCAGCAGCCCGGGGACAGGGGTGGCAGATACGCAGTATTTT. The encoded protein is CASSPGTGVADTQYF.